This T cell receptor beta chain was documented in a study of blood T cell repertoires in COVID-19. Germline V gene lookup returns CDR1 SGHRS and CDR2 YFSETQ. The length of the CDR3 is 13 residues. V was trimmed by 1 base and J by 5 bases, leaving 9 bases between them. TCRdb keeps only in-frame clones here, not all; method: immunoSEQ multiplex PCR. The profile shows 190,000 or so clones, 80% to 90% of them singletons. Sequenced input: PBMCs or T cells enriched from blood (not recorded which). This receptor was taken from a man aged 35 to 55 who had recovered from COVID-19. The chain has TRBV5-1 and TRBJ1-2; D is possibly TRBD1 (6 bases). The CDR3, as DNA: TGCGCCAGCAGCTTGCAGGGGCGGTATGGCTACACCTTC. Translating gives CASSLQGRYGYTF.